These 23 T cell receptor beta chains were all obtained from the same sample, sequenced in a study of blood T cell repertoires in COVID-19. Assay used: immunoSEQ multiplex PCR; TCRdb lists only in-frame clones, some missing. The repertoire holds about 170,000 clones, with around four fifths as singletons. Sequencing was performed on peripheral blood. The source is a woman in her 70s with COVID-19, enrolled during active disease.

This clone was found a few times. The chain's CDR3 is CASKIESSNQPQHF. As DNA, the CDR3 is TGTGCCAGCAAGATTGAGTCTAGCAATCAGCCCCAGCATTTT. J is TRBJ1-5 and V is TRBV2; unclear D gene. The CDR3 contains 14 residues. The V gene's germline CDR1 is SNHLY and CDR2 FYNNEI. Trimming took 7 bases from V and 0 from J, leaving 10 bases between them.

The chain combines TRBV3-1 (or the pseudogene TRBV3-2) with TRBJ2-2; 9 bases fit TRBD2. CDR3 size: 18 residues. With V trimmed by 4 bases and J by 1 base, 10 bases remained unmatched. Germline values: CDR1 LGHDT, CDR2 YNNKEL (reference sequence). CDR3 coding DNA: TGTGCCAGCAGCCTCTCGGGACTAGCCAGGTGGAACACCGGGGAGCTGTTTTTT. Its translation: CASSLSGLARWNTGELFF.

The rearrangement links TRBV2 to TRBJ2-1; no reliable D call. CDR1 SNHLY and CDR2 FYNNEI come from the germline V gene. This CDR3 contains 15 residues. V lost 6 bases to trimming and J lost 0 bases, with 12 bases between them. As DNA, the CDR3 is TGTGCCAGCAGCGCCCGATCGGGCTCCTACAATGAGCAGTTCTTC. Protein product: CASSARSGSYNEQFF.

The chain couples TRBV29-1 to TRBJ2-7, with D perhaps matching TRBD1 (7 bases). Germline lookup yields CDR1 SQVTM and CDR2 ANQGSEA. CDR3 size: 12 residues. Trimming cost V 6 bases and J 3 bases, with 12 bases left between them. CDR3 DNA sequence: TGCAGCGTACAGGGGACTTACTACGAGCAGTACTTC. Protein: CSVQGTYYEQYF.

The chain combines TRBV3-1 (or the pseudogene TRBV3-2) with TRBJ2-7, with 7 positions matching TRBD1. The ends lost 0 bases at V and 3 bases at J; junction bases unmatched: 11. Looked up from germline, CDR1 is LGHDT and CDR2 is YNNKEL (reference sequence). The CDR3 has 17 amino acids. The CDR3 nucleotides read TGTGCCAGCAGCCAAGAGCGCGGACAGGTTACTTTCTACGAGCAGTACTTC. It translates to CASSQERGQVTFYEQYF.

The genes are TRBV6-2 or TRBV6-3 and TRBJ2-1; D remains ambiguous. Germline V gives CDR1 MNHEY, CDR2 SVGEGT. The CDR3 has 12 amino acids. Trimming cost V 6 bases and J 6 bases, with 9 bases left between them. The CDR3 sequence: CASSPTFNEQFF. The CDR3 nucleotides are TGTGCCAGCAGCCCTACTTTCAATGAGCAGTTCTTC.

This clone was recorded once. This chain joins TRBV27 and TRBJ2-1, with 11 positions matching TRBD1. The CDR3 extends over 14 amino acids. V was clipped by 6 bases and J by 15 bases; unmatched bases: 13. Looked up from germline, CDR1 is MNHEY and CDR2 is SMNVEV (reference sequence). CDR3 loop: CASRDKDRGLGLFF. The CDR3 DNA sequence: TGTGCCAGCAGGGATAAGGACAGGGGGCTAGGGCTGTTCTTC.

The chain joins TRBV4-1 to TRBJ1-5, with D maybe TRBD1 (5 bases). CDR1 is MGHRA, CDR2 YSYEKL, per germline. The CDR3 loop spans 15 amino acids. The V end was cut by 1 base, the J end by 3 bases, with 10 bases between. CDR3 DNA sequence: TGCGCCAGCAGCCAAGTTTCAGGGAACAATCAGCCCCAGCATTTT. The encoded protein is CASSQVSGNNQPQHF.

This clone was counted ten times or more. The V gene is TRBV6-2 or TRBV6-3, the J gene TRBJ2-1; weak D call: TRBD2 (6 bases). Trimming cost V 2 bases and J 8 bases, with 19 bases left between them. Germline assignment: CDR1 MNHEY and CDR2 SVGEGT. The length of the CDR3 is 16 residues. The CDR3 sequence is CASSYPAGPTTDEQFF. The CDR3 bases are TGTGCCAGCAGTTACCCGGCGGGGCCTACTACGGATGAGCAGTTCTTC.

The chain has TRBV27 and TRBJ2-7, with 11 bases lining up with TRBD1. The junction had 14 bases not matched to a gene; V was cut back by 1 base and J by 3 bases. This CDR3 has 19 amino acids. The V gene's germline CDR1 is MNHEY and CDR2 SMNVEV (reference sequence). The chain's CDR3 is CASSLLTFRRGQGVYEQYV. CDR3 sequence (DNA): TGTGCCAGCAGTTTATTGACCTTCCGGAGGGGACAGGGGGTCTACGAGCAGTACGTC.

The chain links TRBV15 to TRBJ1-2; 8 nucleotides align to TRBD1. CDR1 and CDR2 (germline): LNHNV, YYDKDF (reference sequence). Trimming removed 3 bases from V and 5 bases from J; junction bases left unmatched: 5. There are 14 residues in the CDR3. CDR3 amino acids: CATSSPTGGYGYTF. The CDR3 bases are TGTGCCACCAGCAGCCCAACAGGGGGGTATGGCTACACCTTC.

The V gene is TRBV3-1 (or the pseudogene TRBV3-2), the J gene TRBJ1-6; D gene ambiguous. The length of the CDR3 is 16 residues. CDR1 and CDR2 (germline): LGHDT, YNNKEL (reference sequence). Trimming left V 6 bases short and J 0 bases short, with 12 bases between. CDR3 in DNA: TGTGCCAGCAGTTTCCGGAGGAGCTCCTATAATTCACCCCTCCACTTT. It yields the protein CASSFRRSSYNSPLHF.

The CDR3 nucleotides are TGTGCCAGCAGTTACGCCCAGGGAAAATATGGCTACACCTTC. Translated: CASSYAQGKYGYTF. This chain links TRBV6-5 with TRBJ1-2; a weak D match, TRBD1 (5 bases). Trimming pared 2 bases from V and 5 bases from J, leaving 12 bases between. There are 14 residues in the CDR3. CDR1 MNHEY and CDR2 SVGAGI come from the germline V gene.

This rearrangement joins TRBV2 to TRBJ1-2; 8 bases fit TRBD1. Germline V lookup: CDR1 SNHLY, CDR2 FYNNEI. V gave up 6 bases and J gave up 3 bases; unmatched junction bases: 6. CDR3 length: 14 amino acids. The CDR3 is CASSAGGWDYGYTF. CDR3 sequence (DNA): TGTGCCAGCAGCGCAGGGGGCTGGGACTATGGCTACACCTTC.

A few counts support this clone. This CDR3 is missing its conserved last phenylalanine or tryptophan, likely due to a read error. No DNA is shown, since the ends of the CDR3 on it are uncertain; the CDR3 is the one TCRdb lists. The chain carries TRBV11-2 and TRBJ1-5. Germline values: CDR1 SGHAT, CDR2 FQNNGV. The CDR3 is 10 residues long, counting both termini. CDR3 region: CASSLVCREK.

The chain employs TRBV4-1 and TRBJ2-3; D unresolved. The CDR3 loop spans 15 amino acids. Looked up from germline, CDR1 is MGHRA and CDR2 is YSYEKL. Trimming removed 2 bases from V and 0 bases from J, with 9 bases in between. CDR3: CASSQTTTSTDTQYF. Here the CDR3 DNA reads TGCGCCAGCAGCCAAACCACTACGAGCACAGATACGCAGTATTTT.

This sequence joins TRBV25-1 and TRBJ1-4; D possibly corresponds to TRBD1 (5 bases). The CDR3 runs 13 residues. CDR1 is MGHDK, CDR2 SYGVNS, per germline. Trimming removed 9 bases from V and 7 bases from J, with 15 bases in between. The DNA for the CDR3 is TGTGCCAGTTCGTGGGGGGGAAGTGAAAAACTGTTTTTT. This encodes CASSWGGSEKLFF.

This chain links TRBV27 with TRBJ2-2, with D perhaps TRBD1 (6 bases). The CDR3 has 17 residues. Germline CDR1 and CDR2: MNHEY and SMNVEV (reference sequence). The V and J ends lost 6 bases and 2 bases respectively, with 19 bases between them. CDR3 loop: CASSTALQGPNTGELFF. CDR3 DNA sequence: TGTGCCAGCAGCACGGCCCTGCAGGGGCCAAACACCGGGGAGCTGTTTTTT.

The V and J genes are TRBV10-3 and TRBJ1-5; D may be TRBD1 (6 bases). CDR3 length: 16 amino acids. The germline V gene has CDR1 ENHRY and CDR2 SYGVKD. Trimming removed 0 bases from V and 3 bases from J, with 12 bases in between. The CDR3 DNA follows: TGTGCCATCAGTGAGTCGAGGGGGGGGGACAATCAGCCCCAGCATTTT. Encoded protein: CAISESRGGDNQPQHF.

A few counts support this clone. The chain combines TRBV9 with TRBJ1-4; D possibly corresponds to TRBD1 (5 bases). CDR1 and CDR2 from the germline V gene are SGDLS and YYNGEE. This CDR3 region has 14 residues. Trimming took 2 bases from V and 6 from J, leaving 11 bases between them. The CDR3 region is CASSVGQKDEKLFF. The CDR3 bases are TGTGCCAGCAGCGTCGGACAAAAAGATGAAAAACTGTTTTTT.

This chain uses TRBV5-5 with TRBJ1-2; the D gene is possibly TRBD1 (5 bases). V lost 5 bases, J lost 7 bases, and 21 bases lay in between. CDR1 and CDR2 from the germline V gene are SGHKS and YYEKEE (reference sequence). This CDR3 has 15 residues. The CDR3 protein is CASSPGMEGWSGYTF. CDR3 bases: TGTGCCAGCAGTCCTGGGATGGAGGGGTGGAGTGGCTACACCTTC. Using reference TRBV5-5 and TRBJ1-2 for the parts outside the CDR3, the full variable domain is DAGVTQSPTHLIKTRGQQVTLRCSPISGHKSVSWYQQVLGQGPQFIFQYYEKEERGRGNFPDRFSARQFPNYSSELNVNALLLGDSALYLCASSPGMEGWSGYTFGSGTRLTVV.

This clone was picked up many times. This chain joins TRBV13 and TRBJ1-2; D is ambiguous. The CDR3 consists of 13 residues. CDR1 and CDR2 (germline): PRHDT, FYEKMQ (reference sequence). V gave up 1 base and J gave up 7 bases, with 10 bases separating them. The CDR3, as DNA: TGTGCCAGCAGCTTAGAGACGGGTTTTGGCTACACCTTC. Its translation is CASSLETGFGYTF.

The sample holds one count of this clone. The CDR3 spells CASSFNRGRQQYV. The CDR3 coding sequence is TGTGCCAGCAGCTTTAACAGGGGGAGGCAGCAGTACGTC. J is TRBJ2-7 and V is TRBV5-6, with TRBD1 identical over 8 bases. Germline assignment: CDR1 SGHDT and CDR2 YYEEEE. Trimming at V came to 2 bases and at J to 8 bases, leaving 6 bases not matched to a gene. This CDR3 region has 13 residues.